The 26 T cell receptor beta chains below all came from one sample that was sequenced in a study of glioma-infiltrating T cells. Amplification of TCR alpha and beta CDR3 regions from RNA used iRepertoire nested multiplex PCR. One entry per CDR3 protein results from TCRdb running MiXCR on the multiplex PCR reads. The sample shows around 150,000 distinct CDR3 sequences, around 42% of them seen only once. Sequencing was done on a sample of glioma tissue, nonneoplastic brain tissue, or PBMCs (not recorded which). The receptors were sampled from a human donor with low-grade glioma or glioblastoma, undergoing nonglioma brain surgery, or in good health (not recorded which).

The chain employs TRBV28 and TRBJ2-1; 12 bases map to TRBD2. Germline CDR1 is MDHEN and CDR2 is SYDVKM. CDR3 size: 16 residues. V lost 3 bases, J lost 0 bases, and 0 bases stayed unmatched. CDR3 in amino acids: CASSLTSGSSYNEQFF. The CDR3 coding sequence is TGTGCCAGCAGTTTGACTAGCGGGAGCTCCTACAATGAGCAGTTCTTC.

The gene calls are TRBV3-1 and TRBJ1-1, with D possibly being TRBD1 (5 bases). The CDR3 has 14 amino acids. Germline lookup yields CDR1 LGHDT and CDR2 YNNKEL (reference sequence). V lost 1 base and J 5 bases, leaving 11 bases between the germline ends. The chain's CDR3 is CASSQGGGRTEAFF. The CDR3 nucleotides are TGTGCCAGCAGCCAAGGTGGGGGAAGGACTGAAGCTTTCTTT.

The rearrangement joins TRBV20-1 to TRBJ2-7; D may be TRBD2 (6 bases). The V and J ends lost 0 bases and 3 bases respectively, with 15 bases between them. The germline CDR1 and CDR2 sequences are DFQATT and SNEGSKA (reference sequence). The CDR3 consists of 15 residues. CDR3 residues: CSARDAASANYEQYF. CDR3 nucleotide sequence: TGCAGTGCTAGAGATGCAGCTAGCGCAAACTACGAGCAGTACTTC.

This clonotype was counted only a few times. V and J are TRBV6-1 and TRBJ2-1; D tentatively reads TRBD1 or TRBD2 (5 bases each). The CDR3 consists of 15 residues. Germline V gene data show CDR1 as MNHNS and CDR2 as SASEGT. V lost 5 bases, J lost 1 base, and 12 bases lay in between. The CDR3 protein is CASSPGTDSYNEQFF. As DNA, the CDR3 is TGTGCCAGCAGTCCAGGGACCGATTCCTACAATGAGCAGTTCTTC.

This sequence joins TRBV7-2 and TRBJ2-1; D is possibly TRBD1 or TRBD2 (5 bases each). Per the germline V gene, CDR1 is SGHTA and CDR2 is FQGNSA. V dropped 5 bases and J dropped 4 bases, with 15 bases sitting between them. This CDR3 is 15 amino acids long. The CDR3 here is CASSLSGTAYNEQFF. As DNA, the CDR3 is TGTGCCAGCAGCCTCTCAGGGACCGCTTACAATGAGCAGTTCTTC.

This chain joins TRBV15 and TRBJ2-5; 8 bases are shared with TRBD2. J was trimmed by 9 bases and V by 0 bases; bases with no gene match: 6. CDR3 length equals 14 residues. Germline CDR1 LNHNV, CDR2 YYDKDF (reference sequence). The chain's CDR3 is CATSRDFVAGPQYF. CDR3 nucleotides: TGTGCCACCAGCAGAGATTTCGTAGCGGGGCCCCAGTACTTC.

The rearrangement uses TRBV6-6 and TRBJ2-7; D is unclear. The CDR3 loop spans 14 amino acids. In germline, CDR1 is MNHNY, CDR2 SVGAGI (reference sequence). V was trimmed by 0 bases and J by 3 bases, leaving 9 bases between them. DNA for the CDR3: TGTGCCAGCAGTTACTCGATTGATCTCTACGAGCAGTACTTC. This translates into CASSYSIDLYEQYF.

This clonotype was seen more than once but under ten times. The J gene is TRBJ2-1, the V gene TRBV20-1; 7 nucleotides align to TRBD2. CDR1 and CDR2 from the germline V gene are DFQATT and SNEGSKA (reference sequence). This CDR3 is built from 14 residues. V trimming: 3 bases; J trimming: 6 bases; junction bases outside the gene matches: 8. CDR3 in amino acids: CSARSGLAVNEQFF. CDR3 DNA: TGCAGTGCTAGGTCCGGGCTAGCGGTCAATGAGCAGTTCTTC.

This sequence joins TRBV20-1 and TRBJ2-1, with D perhaps matching TRBD1 or TRBD2 (5 bases each). The CDR3 covers 14 residues. V was cut by 6 bases and J by 6 bases, with 18 bases left in between. Germline CDR1 is DFQATT and CDR2 is SNEGSKA (reference sequence). CDR3 sequence reads: CSARDGGRFNEQFF. Written as DNA, the CDR3 is TGCAGTGCCCGGGACGGTGGTCGATTCAATGAGCAGTTCTTC.

The chain links TRBV20-1 to TRBJ1-5; 7 bases fit TRBD1. Trimming at V came to 2 bases and at J to 4 bases, leaving 8 bases not matched to a gene. Germline-derived CDR1 and CDR2 are DFQATT and SNEGSKA (reference sequence). CDR3 length: 15 residues. CDR3 region: CSARRTGTANQPQHF. The CDR3 nucleotides read TGCAGTGCTAGAAGGACCGGGACAGCAAATCAGCCCCAGCATTTT.

On this clonotype: Germline is not matched at one junction end, which may reflect a read error. The chain couples TRBV6-2 or TRBV6-3 to TRBJ2-1; TRBD1 matches at 11 bases. The CDR3 length is 12 residues. The germline CDR1 and CDR2 sequences are MNHEY and SVGEGT. Here the CDR3 DNA reads TGTGCCAGCAGTTCCCCGGGACAGGGGGAAATCTTC. This sequence encodes CASSSPGQGEIF.

Regarding this clonotype: One junction end disagrees with the germline gene, perhaps due to a read error. V is TRBV4-1 and J is TRBJ2-1, with D perhaps TRBD2 (5 bases). CDR1 and CDR2 (germline): MGHRA, YSYEKL. The CDR3 totals 13 residues. The CDR3 protein is CASSQVIEAEHFF. CDR3 bases: TGCGCCAGCAGCCAAGTCATTGAAGCGGAGCATTTCTTC.

The gene calls are TRBV29-1 and TRBJ2-7; tentatively, D is TRBD2 (5 bases). The V end was cut by 1 base, the J end by 3 bases, with 10 bases between. The CDR3 runs 13 residues. The germline V gene encodes CDR1 SQVTM and CDR2 ANQGSEA. CDR3 coding DNA: TGCAGCGTTGAAGTGGACGGGAACTACGAGCAGTACTTC. This codes for CSVEVDGNYEQYF.

This clonotype was found a few times. The V and J genes are TRBV12-3 or TRBV12-4 and TRBJ1-6, with D perhaps TRBD1 (5 bases). V was clipped by 1 base and J by 11 bases, with 18 bases between them. The CDR3 totals 16 residues. The CDR3 DNA reads TGTGCCAGCAGTTTAGGGAGCGGAGACAGCGTGACACCCCTCCACTTT. This gives the protein CASSLGSGDSVTPLHF.

The chain couples TRBV28 to TRBJ1-1; D call uncertain. The V gene's germline CDR1 is MDHEN and CDR2 SYDVKM. With 11 bases removed from V and 10 bases from J, the gap between germline ends came to 20 bases. The CDR3 extends over 12 amino acids. CDR3 coding DNA: TGTGCCGTGCGTGAAGGGAATAACCTAGCTTTCTTT. Its protein product is CAVREGNNLAFF.

This clonotype was detected a few times. The gene calls are TRBV18 and TRBJ2-7, with 7 positions matching TRBD2. The CDR3 totals 14 residues. The germline V gene encodes CDR1 KGHSH and CDR2 LQKENI. The J segment lost 0 bases and the V segment lost 7 bases, leaving 6 bases of the junction unmatched. As DNA, the CDR3 is TGTGCCAGCTGTAACGGGGGGAGCTCCTACGAGCAGTACTTC. Translation: CASCNGGSSYEQYF.

This chain links TRBV6-6 with TRBJ2-5; D ambiguous. The germline gives CDR1 MNHNY, CDR2 SVGAGI (reference sequence). The CDR3 consists of 13 residues. V was cut by 10 bases and J by 5 bases, with 17 bases left in between. The CDR3 is CATTSLGGETQYF. Written as DNA, the CDR3 is TGTGCCACCACCTCCTTGGGCGGCGAGACCCAGTACTTC.

This clonotype turned up a few times. V and J are TRBV2 and TRBJ2-7; tentatively, D is TRBD2 (5 bases). Germline V gene sequence: CDR1 SNHLY, CDR2 FYNNEI. With 7 bases removed from V and 1 base from J, the gap between germline ends came to 11 bases. The CDR3 totals 13 residues. In DNA form, the CDR3 reads TGTGCCAGCACGGGGTTCGGTTCCTACGAGCAGTACTTC. This translates into CASTGFGSYEQYF.

This clonotype has a count of ten or more. The chain carries TRBV28 and TRBJ1-2; D possibly corresponds to TRBD1 (6 bases). Looked up from germline, CDR1 is MDHEN and CDR2 is SYDVKM. The CDR3 loop spans 13 amino acids. V shed 8 bases and J shed 5 bases, with 15 bases lying between them. DNA of the CDR3: TGTGCCAGCGAAACCGGGACATCTTATGGCTACACCTTC. This sequence encodes CASETGTSYGYTF.

The V gene is TRBV29-1, the J gene TRBJ2-7; 7 nucleotides agree with TRBD2. CDR1 and CDR2 (germline): SQVTM, ANQGSEA. The CDR3 consists of 15 residues. Losses at the gene ends were 2 bases for V and 6 bases for J; bases not matched to a gene: 13. This CDR3 reads CSVELHGRMSSEQYF. CDR3 coding DNA: TGCAGCGTTGAACTCCACGGGAGGATGTCGTCCGAGCAGTACTTC.

This clonotype was detected only a few times. For the CDR3, the DNA is TGTGCCAGCAGCGTTGGGACTAGCGGAGGGGTAGGAGATACGCAGTATTTT. This gives the protein CASSVGTSGGVGDTQYF. V usage is TRBV7-2 and J usage is TRBJ2-3; 11 nucleotides match TRBD2. CDR1 and CDR2 from the germline V gene are SGHTA and FQGNSA. Losses at the gene ends were 5 bases for V and 5 bases for J; bases not matched to a gene: 12. The CDR3 has 17 amino acids. Together with reference TRBV7-2 and TRBJ2-3, the CDR3 gives the full variable domain: GAGVSQSPSNKVTEKGKDVELRCDPISGHTALYWYRQSLGQGLEFLIYFQGNSAPDKSGLPSDRFSAERTGGSVSTLTIQRTQQEDSAVYLCASSVGTSGGVGDTQYFGPGTRLTVL.

This clonotype was recorded many times. The gene calls are TRBV12-3 or TRBV12-4 and TRBJ2-5; D remains unclear. This CDR3 region has 12 residues. Trimming pared 3 bases from V and 5 bases from J, leaving 7 bases between. The CDR3 sequence is CASSLWQETQYF. DNA of the CDR3: TGTGCCAGCAGTTTGTGGCAGGAGACCCAGTACTTC.

This clonotype came up a few times. The chain carries TRBV10-3 and TRBJ1-2; tentative D call: TRBD1 (5 bases). In germline, CDR1 is ENHRY, CDR2 SYGVKD. V was pared by 4 bases and J by 2 bases, with 5 bases between. The CDR3 has 12 amino acids. The CDR3 region has the DNA TGTGCCATCAGTGGGGACAACTATGGCTACACCTTC. Translating gives CAISGDNYGYTF.

The genes are TRBV20-1 and TRBJ2-3; 10 bases are shared with TRBD2. Germline loops: CDR1 DFQATT, CDR2 SNEGSKA (reference sequence). The CDR3 has 19 residues. The ends lost 3 bases at V and 0 bases at J; junction bases unmatched: 15. The CDR3 loop reads CSASWLAGAIQPSTDTQYF. The CDR3 DNA is TGCAGTGCTAGTTGGCTAGCGGGGGCCATACAACCTAGCACAGATACGCAGTATTTT.

The rearrangement joins TRBV6-9 to TRBJ2-3, with TRBD2 matching 11 bases. Germline values: CDR1 MNHGY, CDR2 SVAAGI. V was pared by 3 bases and J by 0 bases, with 5 bases of the junction left unmatched. This CDR3 is 17 amino acids long. CDR3 bases: TGTGCCAGCAGTTACAGGGGACTAGCGGATAGCACAGATACGCAGTATTTT. It codes for CASSYRGLADSTDTQYF.

This chain links TRBV6-6 with TRBJ1-1; D remains unclear. Germline CDR1 reads MNHNY; CDR2 reads SVGAGI (reference sequence). V dropped 9 bases and J dropped 1 base, with 12 bases sitting between them. The CDR3 contains 13 residues. CDR3 bases: TGTGCCAGAAGCCGGGAGACGAACACTGAAGCTTTCTTT. Its protein product is CARSRETNTEAFF.